The 11 T cell receptor beta chains reported below all come from one sample, sequenced in a study of breast tumors, draining lymph nodes, adjacent tissues. Each CDR3 protein is one row after TCRdb ran MiXCR on the multiplex PCR reads. Of some 250,000 distinct CDR3 sequences listed, 30% to 35% are singletons. Breast cancer patients provided tissue from their axillary draining lymph nodes. The sequencing sample was made of axillary lymph node tissue. Every receptor here comes from a female donor with breast cancer. Some clones in this sample may be carry-over from other donors' samples.

This clonotype was counted once. No conserved phenylalanine or tryptophan ends this CDR3, so it is likely a read error. The CDR3, as DNA: TGCAGTGCTAGGGGGGCTTGGACTAGCGGGCACCGCCCAGATACGCAGTATTTG. Residues: CSARGAWTSGHRPDTQYL. The chain combines TRBV20-1 with TRBJ2-3; 11 bases match TRBD2. The CDR3 totals 18 residues. V dropped 3 bases and J dropped 4; count of bases not matched to a gene: 15. Germline CDR1 reads DFQATT; CDR2 reads SNEGSKA (reference sequence).

This clonotype appeared many times. The rearrangement links TRBV7-2 to TRBJ2-5; possibly TRBD1 for D (6 bases). This CDR3 has 14 residues. From germline, CDR1 is SGHTA and CDR2 FQGNSA. V was cut by 6 bases and J by 5 bases, with 16 bases left in between. The CDR3 sequence: CASRSGAEGETQYF. CDR3 DNA sequence: TGTGCCAGCAGGTCAGGGGCTGAGGGCGAGACCCAGTACTTC.

This clonotype was seen ten or more times. The J gene is TRBJ2-3, the V gene TRBV7-3; D remains unclear. The CDR3 extends over 13 amino acids. Trimming left V 4 bases short and J 4 bases short, with 9 bases between. Germline CDR1 reads SGHTA; CDR2 reads FQGTGA. The CDR3 bases are TGTGCCAGCAGCTCCGAGATCGCAGATACGCAGTATTTT. Encoded protein: CASSSEIADTQYF.

The chain has TRBV6-6 and TRBJ2-3; D perhaps matches TRBD1 (5 bases). Germline assignment: CDR1 MNHNY and CDR2 SVGAGI (reference sequence). The CDR3 is 15 residues long. Trimming took off 5 bases at V and 0 bases at J, with 12 bases between the two ends. The CDR3 here is CASSERGSSTDTQYF. The DNA for the CDR3 is TGTGCCAGCAGTGAAAGGGGCTCTAGCACAGATACGCAGTATTTT.

Only a few counts were recorded for this clonotype. This chain joins TRBV28 and TRBJ2-1; 7 nucleotides line up with TRBD2. Germline V gives CDR1 MDHEN, CDR2 SYDVKM. Losses at the gene ends were 3 bases for V and 6 bases for J; bases not matched to a gene: 5. The CDR3 totals 14 residues. In nucleotides, the CDR3 is TGTGCCAGCAGTTTTCTATCGGGGGGCAATGAGCAGTTCTTC. It specifies CASSFLSGGNEQFF.

The chain couples TRBV5-4 to TRBJ2-3, with D unclear. Germline CDR1 reads SGHNT; CDR2 reads YYREEE (reference sequence). The CDR3 spans 16 residues. V lost 1 base, J lost 0 bases, and 12 bases lay in between. CDR3 bases: TGTGCCAGCAGCTTGAGTGTTTGGGCTAGCACAGATACGCAGTATTTT. This encodes CASSLSVWASTDTQYF. Full variable domain (rest looked up from reference TRBV5-4 and TRBJ2-3): ETGVTQSPTHLIKTRGQQVTLRCSSQSGHNTVSWYQQALGQGPQFIFQYYREEENGRGNFPPRFSGLQFPNYSSELNVNALELDDSALYLCASSLSVWASTDTQYFGPGTRLTVL.

J is TRBJ2-7 and V is TRBV27; 8 bases map to TRBD1. The trim removed 3 bases at V and 5 bases at J, leaving 3 bases unmatched. The CDR3 contains 13 residues. CDR1 MNHEY and CDR2 SMNVEV come from the germline V gene (reference sequence). The CDR3 sequence: CASSLQGANEQYF. The CDR3 DNA reads TGTGCCAGCAGTTTGCAGGGGGCTAACGAGCAGTACTTC.

Only a few counts were recorded for this clonotype. This may be a read error, as it is one base from a much larger clone. The J gene is TRBJ2-3, the V gene TRBV6-4; tentatively, D is TRBD1 or TRBD2 (6 bases each). CDR3 length: 16 amino acids. The germline gives CDR1 MRHNA, CDR2 SNTAGT. The CDR3 nucleotides are TGTGCCAGCAGTCACTCGATCGGGGGCGCCACAGATACGCAGTATTTT. It is translated as CASSHSIGGATDTQYF.

This clonotype was counted ten times or more. The V gene is TRBV5-6, the J gene TRBJ2-7; 8 bases align to TRBD2. Germline loops: CDR1 SGHDT, CDR2 YYEEEE. The CDR3 length is 15 residues. V lost 0 bases and J lost 4; bases outside the gene matches: 6. CDR3 sequence reads: CASSLVSGGRYEQYF. The CDR3 DNA reads TGTGCCAGCAGCTTGGTATCGGGAGGGAGGTACGAGCAGTACTTC.

This clonotype has only a few counts. CDR3 DNA sequence: TGTGCCAGCTCCCTGGGGGGACTAGCCCCCAATGAGCAGTTCTTC. As protein: CASSLGGLAPNEQFF. The rearrangement joins TRBV28 to TRBJ2-1; TRBD2 matches 9 bases. Per germline, CDR1 MDHEN and CDR2 SYDVKM. CDR3 length equals 15 residues. J lost 6 bases, V lost 8 bases, and 11 bases had no gene match. Variable domain in full (rest from reference TRBV28 and TRBJ2-1): DVKVTQSSRYLVKRTGEKVFLECVQDMDHENMFWYRQDPGLGLRLIYFSYDVKMKEKGDIPEGYSVSREKKERFSLILESASTNQTSMYLCASSLGGLAPNEQFFGPGTRLTVL.

The genes are TRBV5-6 and TRBJ1-3; 9 bases agree with TRBD1. V was pared by 4 bases and J by 2 bases, with 7 bases of the junction left unmatched. The CDR3 runs 16 residues. The germline V gene encodes CDR1 SGHDT and CDR2 YYEEEE. CDR3 bases: TGTGCCAGCAGCCCGTGGGACAGGGAGACTGGAAACACCATATATTTT. Translated, it gives CASSPWDRETGNTIYF.